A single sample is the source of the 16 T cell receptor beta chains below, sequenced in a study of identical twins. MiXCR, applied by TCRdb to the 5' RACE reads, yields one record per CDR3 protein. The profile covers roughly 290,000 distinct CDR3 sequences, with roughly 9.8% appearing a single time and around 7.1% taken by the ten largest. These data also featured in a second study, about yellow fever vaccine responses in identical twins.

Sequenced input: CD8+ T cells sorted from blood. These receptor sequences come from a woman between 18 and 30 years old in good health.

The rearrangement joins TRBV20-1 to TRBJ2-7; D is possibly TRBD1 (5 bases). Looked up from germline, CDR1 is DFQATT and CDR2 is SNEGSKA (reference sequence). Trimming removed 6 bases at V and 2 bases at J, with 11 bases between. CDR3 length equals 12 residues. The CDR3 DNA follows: TGCAGTGCGATTGACAGAGCCTACGAGCAGTACTTC. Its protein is CSAIDRAYEQYF.

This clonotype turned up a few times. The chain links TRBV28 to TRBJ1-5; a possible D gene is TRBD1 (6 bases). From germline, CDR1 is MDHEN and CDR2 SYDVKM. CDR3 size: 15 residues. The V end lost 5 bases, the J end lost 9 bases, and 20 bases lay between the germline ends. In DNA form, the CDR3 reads TGTGCCAGCAGTCCCGTTTGGGGGGGGCTTTCGCCCCAGCATTTT. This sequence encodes CASSPVWGGLSPQHF.

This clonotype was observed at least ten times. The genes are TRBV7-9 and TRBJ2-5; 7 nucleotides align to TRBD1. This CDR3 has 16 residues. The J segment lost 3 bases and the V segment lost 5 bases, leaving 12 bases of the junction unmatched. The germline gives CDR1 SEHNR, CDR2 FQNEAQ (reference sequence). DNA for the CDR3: TGTGCCAGCAGCCCCCGACAGGGACCGAGGGAAGAGACCCAGTACTTC. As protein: CASSPRQGPREETQYF.

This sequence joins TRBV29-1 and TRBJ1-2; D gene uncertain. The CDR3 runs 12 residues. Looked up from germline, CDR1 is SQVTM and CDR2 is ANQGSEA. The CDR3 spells CSGLFHNYGYTF. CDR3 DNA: TGCAGTGGACTGTTCCACAACTATGGCTACACCTTC.

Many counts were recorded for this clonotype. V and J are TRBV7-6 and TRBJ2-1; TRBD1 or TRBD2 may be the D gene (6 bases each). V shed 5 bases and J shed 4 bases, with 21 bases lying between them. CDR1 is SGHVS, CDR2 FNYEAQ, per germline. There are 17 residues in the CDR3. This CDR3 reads CASSPGLGAGPYNEQFF. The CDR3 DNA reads TGTGCCAGCAGCCCAGGTCTGGGGGCGGGACCTTACAATGAGCAGTTCTTC.

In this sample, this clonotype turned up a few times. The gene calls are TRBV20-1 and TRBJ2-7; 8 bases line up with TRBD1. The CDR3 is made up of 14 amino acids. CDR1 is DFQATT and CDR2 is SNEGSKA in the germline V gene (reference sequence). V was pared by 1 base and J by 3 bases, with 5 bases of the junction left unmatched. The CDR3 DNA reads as TGCAGTGCTAGAGGAAGACAGGGGTTCTACGAGCAGTACTTC. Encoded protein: CSARGRQGFYEQYF.

This CDR3 reads CASSSWGGADTQYF. The CDR3 nucleotides are TGTGCCAGCAGCTCTTGGGGGGGTGCAGATACGCAGTATTTT. The rearrangement joins TRBV11-2 to TRBJ2-3; 7 nucleotides agree with TRBD2. Trimming at V came to 4 bases and at J to 4 bases, leaving 5 bases not matched to a gene. CDR1 is SGHAT and CDR2 is FQNNGV in the germline V gene. The CDR3 is 14 amino acids.

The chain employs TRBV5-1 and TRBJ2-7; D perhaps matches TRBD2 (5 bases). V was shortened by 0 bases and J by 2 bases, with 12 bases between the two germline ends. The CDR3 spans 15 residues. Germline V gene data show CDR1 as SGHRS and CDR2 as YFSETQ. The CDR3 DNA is TGCGCCAGCAGCTTGGAGGACGGGATAACCTACGAGCAGTACTTC. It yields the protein CASSLEDGITYEQYF. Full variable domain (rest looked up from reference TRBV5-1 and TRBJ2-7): KAGVTQTPRYLIKTRGQQVTLSCSPISGHRSVSWYQQTPGQGLQFLFEYFSETQRNKGNFPGRFSGRQFSNSRSEMNVSTLELGDSALYLCASSLEDGITYEQYFGPGTRLTVT.

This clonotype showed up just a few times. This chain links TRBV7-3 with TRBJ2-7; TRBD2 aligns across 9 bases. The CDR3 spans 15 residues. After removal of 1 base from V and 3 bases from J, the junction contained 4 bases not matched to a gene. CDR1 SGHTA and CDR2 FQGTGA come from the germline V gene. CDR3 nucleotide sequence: TGTGCCAGCAGCTTAATAGCGGGGGAAAACTACGAGCAGTACTTC. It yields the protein CASSLIAGENYEQYF.

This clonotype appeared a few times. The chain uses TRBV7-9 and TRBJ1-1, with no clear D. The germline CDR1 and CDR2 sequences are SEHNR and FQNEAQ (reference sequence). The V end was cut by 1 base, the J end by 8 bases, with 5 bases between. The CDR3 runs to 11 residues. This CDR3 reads CASSLGIEAFF. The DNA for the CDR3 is TGTGCCAGCAGCTTAGGGATAGAAGCTTTCTTT.

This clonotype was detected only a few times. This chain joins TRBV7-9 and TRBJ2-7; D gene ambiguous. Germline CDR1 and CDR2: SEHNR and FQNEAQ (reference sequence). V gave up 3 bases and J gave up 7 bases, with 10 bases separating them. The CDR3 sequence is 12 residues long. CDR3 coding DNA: TGTGCCAGCAGCTTCTGGGTTGGGGAGCAGTACTTC. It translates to CASSFWVGEQYF.

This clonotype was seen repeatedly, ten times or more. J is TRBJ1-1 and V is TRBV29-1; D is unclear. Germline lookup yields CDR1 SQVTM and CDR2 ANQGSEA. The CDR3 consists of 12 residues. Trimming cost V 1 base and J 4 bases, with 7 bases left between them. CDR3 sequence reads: CSVEVGLTEAFF. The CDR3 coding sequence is TGCAGCGTTGAAGTAGGCCTCACTGAAGCTTTCTTT. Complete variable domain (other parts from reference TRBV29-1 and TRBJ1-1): SAVISQKPSRDICQRGTSLTIQCQVDSQVTMMFWYRQQPGQSLTLIATANQGSEATYESGFVIDKFPISRPNLTFSTLTVSNMSPEDSSIYLCSVEVGLTEAFFGQGTRLTVV.

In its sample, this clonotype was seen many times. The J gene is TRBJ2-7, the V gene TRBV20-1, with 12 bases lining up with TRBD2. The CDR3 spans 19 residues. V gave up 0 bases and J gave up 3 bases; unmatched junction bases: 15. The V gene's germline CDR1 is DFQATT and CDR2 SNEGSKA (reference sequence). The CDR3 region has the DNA TGCAGTGCTAGAGATCGCTTCGGGACTAGCGGGCCTATACGCTACGAGCAGTACTTC. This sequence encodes CSARDRFGTSGPIRYEQYF.

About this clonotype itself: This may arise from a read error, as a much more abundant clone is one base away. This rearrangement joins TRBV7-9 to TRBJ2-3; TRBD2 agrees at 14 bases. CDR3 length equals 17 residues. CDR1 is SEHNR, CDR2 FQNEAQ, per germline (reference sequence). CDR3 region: CASSSEGLAGETDTPYF. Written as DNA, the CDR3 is TGTGCCAGCAGCTCCGAGGGACTAGCGGGGGAAACAGATACGCCGTATTTT.

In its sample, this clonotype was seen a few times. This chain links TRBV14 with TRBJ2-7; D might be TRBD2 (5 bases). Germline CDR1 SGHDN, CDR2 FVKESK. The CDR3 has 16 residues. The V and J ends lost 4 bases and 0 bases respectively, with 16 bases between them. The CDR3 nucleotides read TGTGCCAGCAGCCTACGGACTCCCAAGAGCTCCTACGAGCAGTACTTC. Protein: CASSLRTPKSSYEQYF.

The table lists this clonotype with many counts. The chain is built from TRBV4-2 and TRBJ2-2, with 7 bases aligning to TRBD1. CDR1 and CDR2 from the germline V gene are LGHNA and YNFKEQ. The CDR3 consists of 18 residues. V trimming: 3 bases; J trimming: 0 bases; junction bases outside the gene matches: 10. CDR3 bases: TGTGCCAGCAGCCACCCGACAGGGCGCTTTACGAACACCGGGGAGCTGTTTTTT. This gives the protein CASSHPTGRFTNTGELFF.